These 31 T cell receptor beta chains came from one sample sequenced in a study of identical twins. MiXCR, applied by TCRdb to the 5' RACE reads, yields one record per CDR3 protein. The table records approximately 220,000 distinct CDR3 sequences, around 7.6% of them present only once. This sample was shared with a second study, whose subject was yellow fever vaccine responses in identical twins.

Sequencing was done on a sample of CD8+ T cells sorted from blood. The receptors shown here come from a woman aged 18-29 years in good health.

This clonotype has a count of ten or more. The chain joins TRBV6-2 or TRBV6-3 to TRBJ2-2; D is perhaps TRBD2 (6 bases). This CDR3 comprises 13 residues. Germline values: CDR1 MNHEY, CDR2 SVGEGT. Between the trimmed V and J ends, which lost 5 bases and 3 bases, there was a span of 7 bases. The CDR3 spells CASSQRDTGELFF. The DNA for the CDR3 is TGTGCCAGCAGTCAGCGGGACACCGGGGAGCTGTTTTTT.

This clonotype has more than one count but fewer than ten. Here the CDR3 reads CSARDRSDSNQPQHF. CDR3 DNA: TGCAGTGCTAGAGATCGGTCAGATAGCAATCAGCCCCAGCATTTT. The rearrangement joins TRBV20-1 to TRBJ1-5; D gene uncertain. V lost 0 bases and J 0 bases, leaving 9 bases between the germline ends. From germline, CDR1 is DFQATT and CDR2 SNEGSKA (reference sequence). The CDR3 has 15 residues.

This chain connects TRBV7-9 to TRBJ2-7, with TRBD1 identical over 7 bases. The ends lost 5 bases at V and 1 base at J; junction bases unmatched: 8. The length of the CDR3 is 15 residues. Germline assignment: CDR1 SEHNR and CDR2 FQNEAQ (reference sequence). CDR3 nucleotide sequence: TGTGCCAGCAGCCCGAGAAGGGACAGTTCCTACGAGCAGTACTTC. Translating it yields CASSPRRDSSYEQYF.

This clonotype was seen more than once but under ten times. The chain couples TRBV4-1 to TRBJ2-5; 7 nucleotides align to TRBD1. The J segment lost 5 bases and the V segment lost 3 bases, leaving 3 bases of the junction unmatched. Germline values: CDR1 MGHRA, CDR2 YSYEKL. The CDR3 runs 13 residues. CDR3 loop: CASSQLQGETQYF. DNA for the CDR3: TGCGCCAGCAGCCAGTTACAGGGGGAGACCCAGTACTTC.

The gene calls are TRBV27 and TRBJ2-2, with a weak D call TRBD1 (6 bases). The germline V and J ends were trimmed by 4 bases and 8 bases, with 11 bases remaining between them. The CDR3 has 13 residues. Germline-derived CDR1 and CDR2 are MNHEY and SMNVEV (reference sequence). DNA of the CDR3: TGTGCCAGCAGTTATACAGGGCCTGGGGAGCTGTTTTTT. Translating gives CASSYTGPGELFF.

This chain uses TRBV6-5 with TRBJ2-5, with 8 bases that match TRBD2. Losses at the gene ends were 0 bases for V and 1 base for J; bases not matched to a gene: 1. Germline CDR1 and CDR2: MNHEY and SVGAGI. The CDR3 has 15 residues. DNA of the CDR3: TGTGCCAGCAGTTACTCTAGCGGGACCCAAGAGACCCAGTACTTC. Translating gives CASSYSSGTQETQYF.

This sequence joins TRBV10-2 and TRBJ2-1; TRBD2 might be the D (6 bases). The CDR3 runs to 16 residues. Germline lookup yields CDR1 WSHSY and CDR2 SAAADI. The germline V and J ends were trimmed by 4 bases and 4 bases, with 17 bases remaining between them. The CDR3 DNA reads as TGCGCCAGCAGTGCTCGCGGTGCGGGGATTTACAATGAGCAGTTCTTC. It translates to CASSARGAGIYNEQFF.

This clonotype appeared a few times. Here the CDR3 DNA reads TGTGCCAGCAGTGACCTCCAGGGCTCAGATACGCAGTATTTT. This translates into CASSDLQGSDTQYF. The chain is built from TRBV6-4 and TRBJ2-3; D is possibly TRBD1 (5 bases). The ends were cut back, 2 bases at V and 4 bases at J, with 10 bases in the middle. Germline-derived CDR1 and CDR2 are MRHNA and SNTAGT. The CDR3 spans 14 residues.

This clonotype was observed many times. The chain is built from TRBV7-8 and TRBJ2-1; TRBD2 is a possible D gene (6 bases). Trimming removed 2 bases at V and 3 bases at J, with 14 bases between. There are 16 residues in the CDR3. CDR1 is SGHVS, CDR2 FQNEAQ, per germline. The CDR3 DNA reads as TGTGCCAGCAGCTTATTGGGGGGATTAAACTACAATGAGCAGTTCTTC. Its translation: CASSLLGGLNYNEQFF.

V is TRBV27 and J is TRBJ2-1; D gene unclear. Germline lookup yields CDR1 MNHEY and CDR2 SMNVEV (reference sequence). V shed 8 bases and J shed 3 bases, with 11 bases lying between them. The CDR3 extends over 13 amino acids. The CDR3 region is CASLRVGYNEQFF. In DNA, the CDR3 is TGTGCCAGCCTTCGGGTGGGCTACAATGAGCAGTTCTTC.

This clonotype was found many times. The chain recombines TRBV29-1 with TRBJ2-7, with 9 bases identical to TRBD1. J lost 2 bases, V lost 0 bases, and 2 bases had no gene match. CDR1 is SQVTM, CDR2 ANQGSEA, per germline. The length of the CDR3 is 14 residues. CDR3 DNA: TGCAGCGTTGAAGAGGGGACAGGGCCCTACGAGCAGTACTTC. It codes for CSVEEGTGPYEQYF.

This clonotype was counted a few times. The chain links TRBV29-1 to TRBJ2-7; a possible D gene is TRBD1 (6 bases). The CDR3 is 13 amino acids. Trimming cost V 5 bases and J 3 bases, with 14 bases left between them. Germline V gene lookup returns CDR1 SQVTM and CDR2 ANQGSEA. This chain's CDR3 is CSVLTGFRYEQYF. Here the CDR3 DNA reads TGCAGCGTTCTGACAGGTTTCCGCTACGAGCAGTACTTC.

The V gene is TRBV11-1, the J gene TRBJ1-1, with 8 bases identical to TRBD1. V dropped 3 bases and J dropped 1; count of bases not matched to a gene: 7. This CDR3 has 16 residues. The germline V gene encodes CDR1 SGHAT and CDR2 FQDESV (reference sequence). The CDR3 nucleotides read TGTGCCAGCAGCTTTGCAGGGGGCGATTGGAACACTGAAGCTTTCTTT. Residues: CASSFAGGDWNTEAFF.

The chain employs TRBV6-1 and TRBJ2-5; possibly TRBD2 for D (5 bases). The CDR3 loop spans 14 amino acids. V was cut by 7 bases and J by 0 bases, with 12 bases left in between. Per germline, CDR1 MNHNS and CDR2 SASEGT. As DNA, the CDR3 is TGTGCCAGCAAAATACAGCGGTACCAAGAGACCCAGTACTTC. Protein product: CASKIQRYQETQYF.

This clonotype was picked up many times. The rearrangement links TRBV10-2 to TRBJ1-6, with 9 positions matching TRBD1. J gave up 9 bases and V 8 bases, and 11 bases lay outside the gene matches. CDR1 WSHSY and CDR2 SAAADI come from the germline V gene. CDR3 length equals 15 residues. For the CDR3, the DNA is TGCGCCAGCTTTGAAGCCGGGACAGGGTCTTCACCCCTCCACTTT. Its translation: CASFEAGTGSSPLHF.

The sample holds a few counts of this clonotype. V usage is TRBV28 and J usage is TRBJ2-7, with 9 bases that match TRBD1. Germline V lookup: CDR1 MDHEN, CDR2 SYDVKM. With V trimmed by 7 bases and J by 2 bases, 6 bases remained unmatched. The CDR3 is 14 amino acids. The CDR3 spells CASNTGQGTYEQYF. As DNA, the CDR3 is TGTGCCAGCAATACGGGACAGGGAACCTACGAGCAGTACTTC.

This clonotype has at least ten counts. The J gene is TRBJ2-1, the V gene TRBV5-1; no reliable D call. This CDR3 region has 12 residues. V lost 0 bases and J lost 10, with 8 bases in between. Germline V lookup: CDR1 SGHRS, CDR2 YFSETQ. The CDR3 region has the DNA TGCGCCAGCAGCTTGGCAGGCCCCGAGCAGTTCTTC. Protein: CASSLAGPEQFF. Combining the CDR3 with reference TRBV5-1 and TRBJ2-1 gives the whole variable domain KAGVTQTPRYLIKTRGQQVTLSCSPISGHRSVSWYQQTPGQGLQFLFEYFSETQRNKGNFPGRFSGRQFSNSRSEMNVSTLELGDSALYLCASSLAGPEQFFGPGTRLTVL.

This clonotype was counted only a few times. The rearrangement joins TRBV7-9 to TRBJ2-7, with D perhaps matching TRBD1 (5 bases). The CDR3 extends over 15 amino acids. Germline lookup yields CDR1 SEHNR and CDR2 FQNEAQ (reference sequence). Trimming stripped 2 bases from V and 0 bases from J, with 11 bases between. The CDR3, as DNA: TGTGCCAGCAGCTTAATCCAGGGAAACTCCTACGAGCAGTACTTC. Its translation is CASSLIQGNSYEQYF.

The table lists this clonotype with a few counts. The chain is built from TRBV20-1 and TRBJ2-1; the match to TRBD2 covers 10 bases. The germline V gene encodes CDR1 DFQATT and CDR2 SNEGSKA (reference sequence). The CDR3 length is 15 residues. Losses at the gene ends were 0 bases for V and 8 bases for J; bases not matched to a gene: 7. In DNA, the CDR3 is TGCAGTGCTAGAGATCTAGCGGGAGTGGTGTATGAGCAGTTCTTC. Translated: CSARDLAGVVYEQFF.

The chain is built from TRBV5-1 and TRBJ2-3; a weak D match, TRBD2 (7 bases). The CDR3 is made up of 16 amino acids. V gave up 4 bases and J gave up 3 bases, with 18 bases separating them. CDR1 and CDR2 (germline): SGHRS, YFSETQ. CDR3 amino acids: CASSIPLSGTTDTQYF. CDR3 DNA sequence: TGCGCCAGCAGCATCCCACTCAGCGGGACAACAGATACGCAGTATTTT.

This clonotype was seen more than once but under ten times. This chain links TRBV6-2 or TRBV6-3 with TRBJ1-1; 8 nucleotides line up with TRBD1. With 7 bases clipped from V and 3 bases from J, the junction kept 16 bases outside the gene matches. The CDR3 is 17 amino acids. Germline CDR1 and CDR2: MNHEY and SVGEGT. The CDR3 loop is CASTGTGGGRGDTEAFF. Here the CDR3 DNA reads TGTGCCAGCACCGGTACAGGGGGTGGGCGTGGGGACACTGAAGCTTTCTTT.

This clonotype was observed a handful of times. The chain employs TRBV2 and TRBJ2-3, with D perhaps TRBD2 (6 bases). The CDR3 runs 15 residues. V lost 6 bases and J 0 bases, leaving 13 bases between the germline ends. CDR1 and CDR2 (germline): SNHLY, FYNNEI. The CDR3, as DNA: TGTGCCAGCAGGCCCCTAGCGACTAGCACAGATACGCAGTATTTT. It translates to CASRPLATSTDTQYF.

This clonotype showed up just a few times. The chain combines TRBV2 with TRBJ1-2; maybe TRBD1 (5 bases). CDR1 SNHLY and CDR2 FYNNEI come from the germline V gene. The V end was cut by 3 bases, the J end by 4 bases, with 12 bases between. CDR3 length: 14 amino acids. The CDR3 reads CASSDLGGTYGYTF. CDR3 in DNA: TGTGCCAGCAGTGATCTGGGGGGTACCTATGGCTACACCTTC.

This clonotype was picked up many times. The rearrangement uses TRBV20-1 and TRBJ2-5, with 8 bases lining up with TRBD2. The V gene end was trimmed by 3 bases and the J gene end by 1 base; junction bases not matched to a gene: 4. Germline loops: CDR1 DFQATT, CDR2 SNEGSKA (reference sequence). This CDR3 is 14 amino acids long. CDR3 sequence (DNA): TGCAGTGCTAGGCAGCGGGGGTCCCAAGAGACCCAGTACTTC. It codes for CSARQRGSQETQYF.

This clonotype was recorded a few times. The rearrangement uses TRBV12-3 or TRBV12-4 and TRBJ1-1; 8 nucleotides match TRBD1. V was clipped by 5 bases and J by 4 bases; unmatched bases: 9. The CDR3 is 15 residues long. CDR3 region: CASSPTRGPGTEAFF. CDR3 in DNA: TGTGCCAGCAGTCCAACCAGGGGGCCGGGCACTGAAGCTTTCTTT.

There are many counts of this clonotype. The V and J genes are TRBV12-3 or TRBV12-4 and TRBJ2-7, with 7 bases aligning to TRBD2. The V segment lost 5 bases and the J segment 4 bases; nucleotides outside the gene matches: 11. The CDR3 runs 15 residues. The CDR3 nucleotides are TGTGCCAGCAGTCCCGGGACTATGAGAACTTACGAGCAGTACTTC. Translating it yields CASSPGTMRTYEQYF.

J is TRBJ2-5 and V is TRBV13; 10 bases align to TRBD2. Germline CDR1 PRHDT, CDR2 FYEKMQ (reference sequence). The junction had 2 bases not matched to a gene; V was cut back by 5 bases and J by 2 bases. CDR3 length: 14 amino acids. CDR3: CASSMGLAQETQYF. As DNA, the CDR3 is TGTGCCAGCAGCATGGGACTAGCGCAAGAGACCCAGTACTTC.

This clonotype was counted many times. This chain joins TRBV20-1 and TRBJ2-5; no definite D call. Trimming shortened V by 2 bases and J by 4 bases, and 11 bases separated the two germline ends. CDR3 length: 13 amino acids. Germline-derived CDR1 and CDR2 are DFQATT and SNEGSKA (reference sequence). CDR3 amino acids: CSARRAYVETQYF. CDR3 sequence (DNA): TGCAGTGCTAGACGGGCATATGTAGAGACCCAGTACTTC.

This clonotype was detected many times. The CDR3 coding sequence is TGCGCCAGCAGCTCGTCTAACTATGGCTACACCTTC. Residues: CASSSSNYGYTF. The V gene is TRBV5-1, the J gene TRBJ1-2; D call uncertain. CDR3 length: 12 amino acids. Trimming removed 3 bases from V and 0 bases from J, with 3 bases in between. The V gene's germline CDR1 is SGHRS and CDR2 YFSETQ.

This clonotype was seen more than once but under ten times. V gene TRBV3-1 combines with J gene TRBJ1-2; D not resolved. Germline V gene data show CDR1 as LGHDT and CDR2 as YNNKEL (reference sequence). This CDR3 region has 15 residues. The V gene lost 1 base and the J gene lost 1 base, with 10 bases spanning the gap. CDR3 sequence (DNA): TGTGCCAGCAGCCAAGTCCGCGACGGTAACTATGGCTACACCTTC. Protein sequence: CASSQVRDGNYGYTF. Filled out from reference TRBV3-1 and TRBJ1-2, the complete variable domain reads DTAVSQTPKYLVTQMGNDKSIKCEQNLGHDTMYWYKQDSKKFLKIMFSYNNKELIINETVPNRFSPKSPDKAHLNLHINSLELGDSAVYFCASSQVRDGNYGYTFGSGTRLTVV.

The CDR3 sequence is CAAKTSGEMEQYF. The CDR3, as DNA: TGTGCCGCGAAAACTAGCGGAGAAATGGAGCAGTACTTC. J is TRBJ2-7 and V is TRBV24-1, with 8 bases aligning to TRBD2. The CDR3 totals 13 residues. Germline V lookup: CDR1 KGHDR, CDR2 SFDVKD. The ends lost 12 bases at V and 7 bases at J; junction bases unmatched: 13.